A single sample is the source of the 7 T cell receptor beta chains below, sequenced in a study of graft-versus-host responses after intestinal transplantation. This table comes from immunoSEQ multiplex PCR, and its TCRdb copy is limited to in-frame clones, with some not included. The sample has approximately 86,000 clones, about nine tenths seen once; the top ten hold roughly 0.37%. These receptors are not linked to any known antigen. Sequenced here: unstimulated CD8+ T cells sorted from spleen or lymph node cells, sampled before transplant. These receptors all come from a human donor who was the organ donor for an intestinal transplant.

This chain uses TRBV9 with TRBJ2-7; TRBD2 matches at 9 bases. CDR1 is SGDLS, CDR2 YYNGEE, per germline. V shed 0 bases, J shed 7 bases, and the junction held 11 bases outside the gene matches. The CDR3 is 16 amino acids. CDR3: CASSVEGLASGREQYF. CDR3 in DNA: TGTGCCAGCAGCGTAGAGGGACTAGCCTCGGGAAGGGAGCAGTACTTC.

The V gene is TRBV7-2, the J gene TRBJ2-7; D remains unclear. CDR1 and CDR2 (germline): SGHTA, FQGNSA. V was pared by 3 bases and J by 3 bases, with 6 bases between. The CDR3 loop spans 12 amino acids. The chain's CDR3 is CASSFTGYEQYF. CDR3 sequence (DNA): TGTGCCAGCAGCTTTACCGGCTACGAGCAGTACTTC.

The chain uses TRBV27 and TRBJ2-1; possibly TRBD1 for D (6 bases). Germline-derived CDR1 and CDR2 are MNHEY and SMNVEV (reference sequence). The V and J ends lost 6 bases and 8 bases respectively, with 20 bases between them. The CDR3 contains 15 residues. This CDR3 reads CASRAAGRWGHEQFF. The CDR3 nucleotides are TGTGCCAGCAGGGCCGCGGGTCGATGGGGGCATGAGCAGTTCTTC.

The DNA for the CDR3 is TGCAGCGCCCCAACAGGTGCAGATACGCAGTATTTT. Protein: CSAPTGADTQYF. V is TRBV29-1 and J is TRBJ2-3, with D possibly TRBD1 on 5 matching bases. Trimming took 7 bases from V and 4 from J, leaving 12 bases between them. This CDR3 region has 12 residues. From germline, CDR1 is SQVTM and CDR2 ANQGSEA.

In its sample, this clone was seen a few times. J is TRBJ1-1 and V is TRBV2; the D gene is possibly TRBD1 (6 bases). The V end lost 4 bases, the J end lost 7 bases, and 10 bases lay between the germline ends. Germline V gene lookup returns CDR1 SNHLY and CDR2 FYNNEI. The CDR3 is made up of 12 amino acids. The CDR3 loop is CASSVVRGEAFF. The CDR3 coding sequence is TGTGCCAGCAGTGTCGTCAGGGGTGAAGCTTTCTTT.

The chain uses TRBV12-2 and TRBJ1-4; the table names TRBD1, a call not compared with the DNA. TRBV12-2 is shown as a pseudogene. The CDR3 has 15 residues. CDR3 DNA: TGTGCAAGTCGCTTAGCGCCAGGGCGTAATGAAAAACTGTTTTTT. Encoded protein: CASRLAPGRNEKLFF.

The chain is built from TRBV5-1 and TRBJ1-4; 7 bases map to TRBD1. V lost 4 bases and J lost 2; bases outside the gene matches: 5. The V gene's germline CDR1 is SGHRS and CDR2 YFSETQ. The CDR3 length is 15 residues. This CDR3 reads CASSGGQLTNEKLFF. The CDR3 bases are TGCGCCAGCAGCGGGGGACAGCTTACTAATGAAAAACTGTTTTTT.